Below are 2 T cell receptor beta chains sequenced from a single sample in a study of T cell changes during pregnancy in multiple sclerosis. Libraries were prepared by immunoSEQ multiplex PCR; TCRdb keeps only in-frame clonotypes and omits some of them. The sample yields tens of thousands of clones, approximately 94% seen once. The sequenced sample was CD8+ T cells from peripheral blood mononuclear cells, obtained after pregnancy. The source is a female donor with multiple sclerosis, enrolled in a pregnancy study.

V is TRBV27 and J is TRBJ2-7; possibly TRBD1 for D (5 bases). Trimming shortened V by 6 bases and J by 0 bases, and 12 bases separated the two germline ends. CDR3 length equals 14 residues. Germline V gene data show CDR1 as MNHEY and CDR2 as SMNVEV (reference sequence). CDR3 sequence (DNA): TGTGCCAGCAGACACGGACAAAGCTCCTACGAGCAGTACTTC. Translation gives CASRHGQSSYEQYF.

The chain couples TRBV7-9 to TRBJ2-7; D gene ambiguous. Germline values: CDR1 SEHNR, CDR2 FQNEAQ (reference sequence). The CDR3 is 13 amino acids. Trimming took 5 bases from V and 1 from J, leaving 9 bases between them. The CDR3 is CASSPTASYEQYF. CDR3 coding DNA: TGTGCCAGCAGCCCTACAGCTTCCTACGAGCAGTACTTC.